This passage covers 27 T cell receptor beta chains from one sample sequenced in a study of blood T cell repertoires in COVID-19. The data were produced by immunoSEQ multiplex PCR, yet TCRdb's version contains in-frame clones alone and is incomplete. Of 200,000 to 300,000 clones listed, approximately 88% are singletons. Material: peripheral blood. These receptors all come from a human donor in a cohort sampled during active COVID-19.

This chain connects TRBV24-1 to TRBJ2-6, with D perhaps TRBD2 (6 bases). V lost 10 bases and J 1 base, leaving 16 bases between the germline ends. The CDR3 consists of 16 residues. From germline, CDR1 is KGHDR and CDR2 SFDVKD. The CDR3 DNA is TGTGCCACGGCGGGGAGAACTGTTTCTGGGGCCAACGTCCTGACTTTC. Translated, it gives CATAGRTVSGANVLTF.

CDR3 in amino acids: CASSQDGARANVLTF. DNA of the CDR3: TGTGCCAGCAGCCAAGATGGGGCCCGGGCCAACGTCCTGACTTTC. The chain is built from TRBV4-2 and TRBJ2-6, with D possibly being TRBD1 (5 bases). Trimming shortened V by 0 bases and J by 5 bases, and 8 bases separated the two germline ends. The germline V gene has CDR1 LGHNA and CDR2 YNFKEQ. The CDR3 length is 15 residues.

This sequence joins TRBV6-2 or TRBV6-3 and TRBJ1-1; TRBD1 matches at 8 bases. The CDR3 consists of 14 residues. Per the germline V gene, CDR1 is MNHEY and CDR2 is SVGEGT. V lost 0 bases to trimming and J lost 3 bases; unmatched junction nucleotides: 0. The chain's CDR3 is CASSYSTGDTEAFF. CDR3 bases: TGTGCCAGCAGTTACTCGACAGGGGACACTGAAGCTTTCTTT.

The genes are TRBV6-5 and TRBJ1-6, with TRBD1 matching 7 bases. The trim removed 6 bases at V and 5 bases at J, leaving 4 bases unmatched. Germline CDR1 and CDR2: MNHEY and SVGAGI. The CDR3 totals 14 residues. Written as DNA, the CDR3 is TGTGCCAGCAGGTCGGGACAGCATAATTCACCCCTCCACTTT. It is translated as CASRSGQHNSPLHF.

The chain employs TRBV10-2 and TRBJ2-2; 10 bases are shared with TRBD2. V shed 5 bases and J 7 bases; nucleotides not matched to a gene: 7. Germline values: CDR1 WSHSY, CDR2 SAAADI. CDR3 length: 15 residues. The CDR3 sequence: CASSTAGGPGGELFF. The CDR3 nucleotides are TGCGCCAGCAGTACAGCGGGAGGGCCGGGCGGGGAGCTGTTTTTT.

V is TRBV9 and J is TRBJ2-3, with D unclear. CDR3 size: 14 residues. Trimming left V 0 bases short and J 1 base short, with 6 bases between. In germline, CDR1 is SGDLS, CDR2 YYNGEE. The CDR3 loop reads CASSVAGRTDTQYF. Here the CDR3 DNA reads TGTGCCAGCAGCGTAGCTGGGCGCACAGATACGCAGTATTTT. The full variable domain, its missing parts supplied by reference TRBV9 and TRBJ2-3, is DSGVTQTPKHLITATGQRVTLRCSPRSGDLSVYWYQQSLDQGLQFLIQYYNGEERAKGNILERFSAQQFPDLHSELNLSSLELGDSALYFCASSVAGRTDTQYFGPGTRLTVL.

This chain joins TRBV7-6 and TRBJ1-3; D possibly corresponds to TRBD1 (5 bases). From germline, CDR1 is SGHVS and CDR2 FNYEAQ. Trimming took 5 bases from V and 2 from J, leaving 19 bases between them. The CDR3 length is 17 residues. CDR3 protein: CASSPYRGGVTGNTIYF. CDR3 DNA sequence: TGTGCCAGCAGCCCCTACCGGGGGGGGGTAACTGGAAACACCATATATTTT.

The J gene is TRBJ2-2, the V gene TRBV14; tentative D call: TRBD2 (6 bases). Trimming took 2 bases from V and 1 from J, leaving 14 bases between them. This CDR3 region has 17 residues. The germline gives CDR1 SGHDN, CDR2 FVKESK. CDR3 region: CASSQISRTMNTGELFF. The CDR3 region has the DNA TGTGCCAGCAGCCAAATAAGTCGGACTATGAACACCGGGGAGCTGTTTTTT.

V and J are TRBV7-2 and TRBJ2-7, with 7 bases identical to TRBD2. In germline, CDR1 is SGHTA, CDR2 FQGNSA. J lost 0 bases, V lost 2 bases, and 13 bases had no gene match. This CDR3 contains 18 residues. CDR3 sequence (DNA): TGTGCCAGCAGCTTACGGGGGGAGCATGCGGAGATCTCCTACGAGCAGTACTTC. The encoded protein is CASSLRGEHAEISYEQYF. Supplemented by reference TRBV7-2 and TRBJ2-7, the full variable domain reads GAGVSQSPSNKVTEKGKDVELRCDPISGHTALYWYRQSLGQGLEFLIYFQGNSAPDKSGLPSDRFSAERTGGSVSTLTIQRTQQEDSAVYLCASSLRGEHAEISYEQYFGPGTRLTVT.

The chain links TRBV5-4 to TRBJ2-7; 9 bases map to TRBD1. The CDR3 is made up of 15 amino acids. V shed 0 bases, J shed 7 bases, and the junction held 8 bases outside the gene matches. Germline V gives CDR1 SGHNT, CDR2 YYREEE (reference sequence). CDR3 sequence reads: CASSLDPSGTGEQYF. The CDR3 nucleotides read TGTGCCAGCAGCTTGGACCCCTCCGGGACAGGGGAGCAGTACTTC.

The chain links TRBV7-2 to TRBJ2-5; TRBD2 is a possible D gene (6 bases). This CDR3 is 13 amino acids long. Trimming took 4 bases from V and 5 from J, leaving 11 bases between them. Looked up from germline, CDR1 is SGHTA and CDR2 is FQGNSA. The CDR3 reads CASSSVRGETQYF. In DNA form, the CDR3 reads TGTGCCAGCAGCTCCGTACGGGGGGAGACCCAGTACTTC.

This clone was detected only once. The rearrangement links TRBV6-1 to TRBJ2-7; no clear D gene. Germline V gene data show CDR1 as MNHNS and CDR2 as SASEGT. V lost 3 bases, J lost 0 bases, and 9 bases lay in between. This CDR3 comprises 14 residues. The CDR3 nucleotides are TGTGCCAGCAGTGAGGGCATATTCTCCTACGAGCAGTACTTC. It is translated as CASSEGIFSYEQYF.

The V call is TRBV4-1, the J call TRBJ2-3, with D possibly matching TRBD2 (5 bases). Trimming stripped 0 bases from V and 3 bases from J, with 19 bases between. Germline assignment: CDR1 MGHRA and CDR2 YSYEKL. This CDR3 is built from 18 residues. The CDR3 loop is CASSQDVADLRVTDTQYF. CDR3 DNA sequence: TGCGCCAGCAGCCAAGATGTTGCGGACCTGCGGGTTACAGATACGCAGTATTTT.

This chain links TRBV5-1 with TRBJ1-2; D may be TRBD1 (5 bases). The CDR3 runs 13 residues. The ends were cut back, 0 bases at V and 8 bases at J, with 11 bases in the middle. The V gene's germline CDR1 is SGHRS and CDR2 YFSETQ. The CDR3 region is CASSLGQGEGYTF. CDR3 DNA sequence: TGCGCCAGCAGCTTGGGGCAGGGCGAGGGCTACACCTTC.

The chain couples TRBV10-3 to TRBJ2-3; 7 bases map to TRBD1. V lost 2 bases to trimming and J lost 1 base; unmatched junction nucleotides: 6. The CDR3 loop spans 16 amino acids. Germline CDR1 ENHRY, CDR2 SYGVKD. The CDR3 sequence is CAISERKGAGTDTQYF. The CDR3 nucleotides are TGTGCCATCAGTGAGAGAAAGGGGGCAGGCACAGATACGCAGTATTTT.

This CDR3 is CASSFQQGASSEAFF. CDR3 bases: TGTGCCAGCAGCTTTCAACAGGGGGCTAGCTCTGAAGCTTTCTTT. This chain joins TRBV7-9 and TRBJ1-1; 9 nucleotides match TRBD1. This CDR3 has 15 residues. Germline V gene sequence: CDR1 SEHNR, CDR2 FQNEAQ (reference sequence). V lost 3 bases and J lost 6; bases outside the gene matches: 8. Drawing the rest from reference TRBV7-9 and TRBJ1-1, the complete variable domain is DTGVSQNPRHKITKRGQNVTFRCDPISEHNRLYWYRQTLGQGPEFLTYFQNEAQLEKSRLLSDRFSAERPKGSFSTLEIQRTEQGDSAMYLCASSFQQGASSEAFFGQGTRLTVV.

The CDR3 region has the DNA TGTGCCACCAGTCGCGGGGCGCCGGATTTTGGCTACACCTTC. It is translated as CATSRGAPDFGYTF. The V call is TRBV24-1, the J call TRBJ1-2; D may be TRBD1 (5 bases). CDR1 and CDR2 (germline): KGHDR, SFDVKD. Between the trimmed V and J ends, which lost 6 bases and 7 bases, there was a span of 17 bases. The CDR3 length is 14 residues.

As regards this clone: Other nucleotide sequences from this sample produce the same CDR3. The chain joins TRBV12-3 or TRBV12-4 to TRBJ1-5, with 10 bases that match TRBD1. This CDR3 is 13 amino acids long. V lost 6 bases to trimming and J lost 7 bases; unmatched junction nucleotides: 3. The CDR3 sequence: CASSRDRGQPQHF. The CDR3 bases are TGTGCCAGCAGCCGGGACAGGGGCCAGCCCCAGCATTTT.

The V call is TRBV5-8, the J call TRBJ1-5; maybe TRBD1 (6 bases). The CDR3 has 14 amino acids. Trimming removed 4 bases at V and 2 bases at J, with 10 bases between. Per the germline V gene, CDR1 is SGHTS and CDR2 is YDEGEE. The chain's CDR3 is CASSPYRGNQPQHF. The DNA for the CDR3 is TGTGCCAGCAGCCCATACAGGGGCAATCAGCCCCAGCATTTT. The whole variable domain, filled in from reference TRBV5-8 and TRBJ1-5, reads EAGVTQSPTHLIKTRGQQATLRCSPISGHTSVYWYQQALGLGLQFLLWYDEGEERNRGNFPPRFSGRQFPNYSSELNVNALELEDSALYLCASSPYRGNQPQHFGDGTRLSIL.

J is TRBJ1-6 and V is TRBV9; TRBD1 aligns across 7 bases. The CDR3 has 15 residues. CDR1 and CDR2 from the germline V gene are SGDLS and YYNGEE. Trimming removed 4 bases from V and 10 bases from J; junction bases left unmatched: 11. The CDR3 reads CASSRSTGIVSPLHF. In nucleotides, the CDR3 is TGTGCCAGCAGCCGATCGACAGGGATAGTGTCACCCCTCCACTTT.

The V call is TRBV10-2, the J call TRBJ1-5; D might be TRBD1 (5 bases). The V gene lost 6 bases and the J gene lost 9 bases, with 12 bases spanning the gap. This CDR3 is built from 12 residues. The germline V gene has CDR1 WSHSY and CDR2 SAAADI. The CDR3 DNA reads TGCGCCAGCAGGGAGCCAGGGTCGCCCCAGCATTTT. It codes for CASREPGSPQHF.

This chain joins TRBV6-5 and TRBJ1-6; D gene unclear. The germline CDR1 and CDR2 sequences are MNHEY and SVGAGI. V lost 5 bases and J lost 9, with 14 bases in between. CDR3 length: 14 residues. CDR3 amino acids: CASSPQETFSPLHF. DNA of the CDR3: TGTGCCAGCAGTCCGCAAGAAACATTTTCACCCCTCCACTTT.

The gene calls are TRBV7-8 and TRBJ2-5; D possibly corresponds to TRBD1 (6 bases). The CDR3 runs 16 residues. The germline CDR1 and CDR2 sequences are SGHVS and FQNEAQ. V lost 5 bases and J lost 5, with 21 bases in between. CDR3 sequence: CASSPDRTRTGETQYF. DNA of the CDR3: TGTGCCAGCAGCCCTGACAGGACCAGAACCGGGGAGACCCAGTACTTC.

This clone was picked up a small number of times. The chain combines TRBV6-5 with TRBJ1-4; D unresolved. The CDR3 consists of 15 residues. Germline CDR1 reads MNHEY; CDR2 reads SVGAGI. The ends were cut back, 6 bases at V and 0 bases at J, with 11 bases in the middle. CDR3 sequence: CASRHGDATNEKLFF. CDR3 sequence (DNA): TGTGCCAGCAGACACGGGGATGCAACTAATGAAAAACTGTTTTTT.

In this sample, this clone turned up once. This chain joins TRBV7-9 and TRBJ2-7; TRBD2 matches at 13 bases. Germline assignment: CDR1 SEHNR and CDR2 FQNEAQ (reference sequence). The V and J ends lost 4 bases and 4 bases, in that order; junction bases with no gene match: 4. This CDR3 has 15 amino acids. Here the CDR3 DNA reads TGTGCCAGCAGCTCACCGGGACTAGCGGGGTACGAGCAGTACTTC. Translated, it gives CASSSPGLAGYEQYF.

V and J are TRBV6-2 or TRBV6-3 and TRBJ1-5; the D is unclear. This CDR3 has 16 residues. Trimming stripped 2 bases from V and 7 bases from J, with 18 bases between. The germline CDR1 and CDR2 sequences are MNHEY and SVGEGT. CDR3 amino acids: CASSYRPGGRLQPQHF. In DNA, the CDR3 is TGTGCCAGCAGTTACAGGCCCGGTGGCAGGTTGCAGCCCCAGCATTTT.

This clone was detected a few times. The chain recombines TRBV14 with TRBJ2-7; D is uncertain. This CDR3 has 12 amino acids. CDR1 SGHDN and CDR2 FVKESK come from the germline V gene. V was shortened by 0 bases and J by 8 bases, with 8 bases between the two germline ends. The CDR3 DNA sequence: TGTGCCAGCAGCCAAGAGAGTACGAAGCAGTACTTC. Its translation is CASSQESTKQYF.